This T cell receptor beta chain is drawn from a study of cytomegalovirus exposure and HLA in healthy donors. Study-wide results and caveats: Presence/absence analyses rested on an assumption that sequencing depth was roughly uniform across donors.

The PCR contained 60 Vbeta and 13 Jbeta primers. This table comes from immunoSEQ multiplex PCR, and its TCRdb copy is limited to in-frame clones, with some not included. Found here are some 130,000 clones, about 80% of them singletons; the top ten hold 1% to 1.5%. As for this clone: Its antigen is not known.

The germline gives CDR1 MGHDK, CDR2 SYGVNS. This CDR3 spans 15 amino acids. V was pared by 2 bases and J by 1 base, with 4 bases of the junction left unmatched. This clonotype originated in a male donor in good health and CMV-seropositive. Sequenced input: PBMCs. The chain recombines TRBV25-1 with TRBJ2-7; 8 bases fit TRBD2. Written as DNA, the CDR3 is TGTGCCAGCAGTGAAGGTCTAGCGGGTTCCTACGAGCAGTACTTC. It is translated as CASSEGLAGSYEQYF.